The sequence of this T cell receptor beta chain was determined in a study of shared T cell receptors in the human thymus. The data were produced by immunoSEQ multiplex PCR, yet TCRdb's version contains in-frame clones alone and is incomplete. The data contain about 660,000 clones, roughly 90% of them singletons. This sample also appeared in a second study, on human thymus T cells. From that study: There appeared to be biased usage of V and J genes in thymic and blood repertoires.

The sequence was collected from a boy in the first two years of life with a congenital heart defect. The sequenced material came from thymocytes.

The CDR3 DNA is TGTGCCAGCAGTTTACTTCCGCGACAGGGTTCCTACGAGCAGTACTTC. This sequence encodes CASSLLPRQGSYEQYF. V usage is TRBV27 and J usage is TRBJ2-5; 7 bases are a match to TRBD1. The DNA end lines up better with TRBJ2-7; the J call may be wrong. This CDR3 contains 16 residues. Germline V gene sequence: CDR1 MNHEY, CDR2 SMNVEV (reference sequence).